These 21 T cell receptor beta chains came from one sample sequenced in a study of CD8+ T cells in alopecia areata. It was cDNA, reverse transcribed from extracted RNA, that served as the sequencing template. Measured with immunoSEQ multiplex PCR; TCRdb has only the in-frame clones, and not every one. The repertoire consists of 200,000 to 250,000 clones, with over 40% occurring once and the leading ten covering over 2%. Treatment reported: oral pan-JAK inhibitor, 5-10 mg twice daily. Sequenced here: CD4+ T cells sorted from blood, sampled between weeks 36 and 40, from a patient treated with tofacitinib. Receptors were obtained from a human donor with alopecia areata.

V and J are TRBV28 and TRBJ1-5; possible D gene TRBD1, 6 bases. CDR1 and CDR2 (germline): MDHEN, SYDVKM. CDR3 length equals 16 residues. Trimming took off 6 bases at V and 0 bases at J, with 15 bases between the two ends. The CDR3 coding sequence is TGTGCCAGCAGGCCCGACAGGTCGTATAGCAATCAGCCCCAGCATTTT. Translating gives CASRPDRSYSNQPQHF.

The V call is TRBV25-1, the J call TRBJ2-1; TRBD1 matches 9 bases. Per the germline V gene, CDR1 is MGHDK and CDR2 is SYGVNS. The CDR3 has 14 residues. Trimming at V came to 4 bases and at J to 9 bases, leaving 7 bases not matched to a gene. CDR3 sequence reads: CASSATYRGPEQFF. In DNA, the CDR3 is TGTGCCAGCAGTGCTACTTACAGGGGGCCTGAGCAGTTCTTC.

The chain recombines TRBV30 with TRBJ1-5; D might be TRBD1 (5 bases). From germline, CDR1 is GTSNPN and CDR2 SVGIG (reference sequence). Deletions cut 4 bases from V and 3 bases from J, with 10 bases between. The CDR3 totals 13 residues. This chain's CDR3 is CAWTSGPNQPQHF. The CDR3, as DNA: TGTGCCTGGACCTCGGGGCCCAATCAGCCCCAGCATTTT.

This clone was picked up a small number of times. This chain links TRBV7-8 with TRBJ2-1; 12 bases align to TRBD2. The CDR3 length is 20 residues. J lost 6 bases, V lost 5 bases, and 20 bases had no gene match. Germline V gene sequence: CDR1 SGHVS, CDR2 FQNEAQ. The CDR3: CASSPRMSGLAGGPGNEQFF. In DNA, the CDR3 is TGTGCCAGCAGCCCTAGGATGTCGGGGCTAGCGGGAGGGCCGGGCAATGAGCAGTTCTTC.

In this sample, this clone turned up a few times. V and J are TRBV30 and TRBJ2-6; D not resolved. This CDR3 has 16 amino acids. The V and J ends lost 3 bases and 0 bases respectively, with 12 bases between them. Looked up from germline, CDR1 is GTSNPN and CDR2 is SVGIG (reference sequence). CDR3: CAWRGEDSSGANVLTF. The CDR3 coding sequence is TGTGCCTGGAGAGGAGAGGATAGCTCTGGGGCCAACGTCCTGACTTTC.

The chain carries TRBV7-9 and TRBJ2-6; D gene ambiguous. CDR1 is SEHNR, CDR2 FQNEAQ, per germline (reference sequence). The CDR3 runs to 16 residues. V was shortened by 5 bases and J by 0 bases, with 11 bases between the two germline ends. The CDR3 DNA reads TGTGCCAGCAGCACGGCCCTGCCCTCTGGGGCCAACGTCCTGACTTTC. Translating gives CASSTALPSGANVLTF.

This chain links TRBV5-1 with TRBJ2-2; the D call may be TRBD1 or TRBD2 (6 bases each). This CDR3 has 15 residues. V was cut by 3 bases and J by 5 bases, with 14 bases left in between. Looked up from germline, CDR1 is SGHRS and CDR2 is YFSETQ. CDR3 sequence (DNA): TGCGCCAGCAGCTCGGGGGCAACCGAGACCGGGGAGCTGTTTTTT. Translation: CASSSGATETGELFF.

V usage is TRBV18 and J usage is TRBJ2-5; 7 bases line up with TRBD1. V lost 3 bases, J lost 4 bases, and 11 bases stayed unmatched. This CDR3 is built from 16 residues. Germline loops: CDR1 KGHSH, CDR2 LQKENI. The CDR3 DNA reads TGTGCCAGCTCACCGGTGGGGACAGAGGTTCGAGAGACCCAGTACTTC. Translated: CASSPVGTEVRETQYF.

The V and J genes are TRBV5-1 and TRBJ1-1; TRBD1 might be the D (5 bases). This CDR3 spans 13 amino acids. Trimming took off 4 bases at V and 2 bases at J, with 9 bases between the two ends. The V gene's germline CDR1 is SGHRS and CDR2 YFSETQ. The CDR3 protein is CASSIQENTEAFF. The CDR3 region has the DNA TGCGCCAGCAGCATACAGGAAAACACTGAAGCTTTCTTT.

The chain couples TRBV4-1 to TRBJ2-5; 9 nucleotides align to TRBD1. Germline V CDR1 and CDR2: MGHRA, YSYEKL. The CDR3 sequence is 15 residues long. The junction had 8 bases not matched to a gene; V was cut back by 4 bases and J by 5 bases. As DNA, the CDR3 is TGCGCCAGCAGCCTTACAGGGGGCGCGGAGGAGACCCAGTACTTC. This gives the protein CASSLTGGAEETQYF.

The CDR3 reads CASSQAGNYGYTF. The CDR3, as DNA: TGTGCCAGCAGCCAAGCAGGGAACTATGGCTACACCTTC. This rearrangement joins TRBV6-6 to TRBJ1-2; possible D gene TRBD1, 5 bases. CDR1 and CDR2 (germline): MNHNY, SVGAGI (reference sequence). CDR3 length: 13 amino acids. Trimming cost V 6 bases and J 2 bases, with 10 bases left between them.

This sequence joins TRBV11-2 and TRBJ2-7; D is undetermined. The CDR3 is 14 residues long. Germline V lookup: CDR1 SGHAT, CDR2 FQNNGV. Trimming stripped 0 bases from V and 5 bases from J, with 11 bases between. The CDR3 coding sequence is TGTGCCAGCAGCTTAGATGGGCAGTTTAACGAGCAGTACTTC. Its translation is CASSLDGQFNEQYF. The full variable domain, its missing parts supplied by reference TRBV11-2 and TRBJ2-7, is EAGVAQSPRYKIIEKRQSVAFWCNPISGHATLYWYQQILGQGPKLLIQFQNNGVVDDSQLPKDRFSAERLKGVDSTLKIQPAKLEDSAVYLCASSLDGQFNEQYFGPGTRLTVT.

This clone was counted a few times. The chain links TRBV29-1 to TRBJ2-7; a weak D match, TRBD1 (6 bases). Germline CDR1 and CDR2: SQVTM and ANQGSEA. This CDR3 has 14 residues. The ends were cut back, 5 bases at V and 4 bases at J, with 18 bases in the middle. CDR3 sequence reads: CSVLTGWPRYEQYF. In DNA, the CDR3 is TGCAGCGTTTTGACAGGATGGCCAAGATACGAGCAGTACTTC.

This clone was observed a few times. The chain employs TRBV14 and TRBJ1-4; D remains ambiguous. CDR1 SGHDN and CDR2 FVKESK come from the germline V gene. V was shortened by 4 bases and J by 4 bases, with 13 bases between the two germline ends. The CDR3 extends over 15 amino acids. The CDR3 is CASSRPGPINEKLFF. DNA of the CDR3: TGTGCCAGCAGCCGCCCAGGCCCAATTAATGAAAAACTGTTTTTT.

This sequence joins TRBV5-1 and TRBJ2-3, with unresolved D. The CDR3 spans 14 residues. The germline CDR1 and CDR2 sequences are SGHRS and YFSETQ. V was shortened by 4 bases and J by 4 bases, with 13 bases between the two germline ends. CDR3 coding DNA: TGCGCCAGCAGCCCGGGCGATCATCCAGATACGCAGTATTTT. Protein product: CASSPGDHPDTQYF.

The gene calls are TRBV29-1 and TRBJ2-3; the D is unclear. Germline values: CDR1 SQVTM, CDR2 ANQGSEA. The CDR3 length is 10 residues. The germline V and J ends were trimmed by 7 bases and 0 bases, with 2 bases remaining between them. CDR3: CSASTDTQYF. DNA for the CDR3: TGCAGCGCCAGCACAGATACGCAGTATTTT.

The chain employs TRBV18 and TRBJ2-1; D unclear. V lost 5 bases and J 4 bases, leaving 9 bases between the germline ends. The CDR3 consists of 13 residues. Germline CDR1 KGHSH, CDR2 LQKENI. The CDR3 region has the DNA TGTGCCAGCTCAGCCAACCGGTACAATGAGCAGTTCTTC. This translates into CASSANRYNEQFF.

V usage is TRBV6-6 and J usage is TRBJ2-7; no definite D call. Germline V gene data show CDR1 as MNHNY and CDR2 as SVGAGI (reference sequence). The CDR3 has 12 residues. Trimming removed 1 base from V and 3 bases from J, with 4 bases in between. CDR3 region: CASSYYSYEQYF. The CDR3 nucleotides read TGTGCCAGCAGTTACTACAGCTACGAGCAGTACTTC.

This clone was seen a handful of times. The J gene is TRBJ1-2, the V gene TRBV9, with a weak D call TRBD1 (5 bases). Germline assignment: CDR1 SGDLS and CDR2 YYNGEE. CDR3 length: 16 amino acids. V lost 3 bases and J lost 7, with 22 bases in between. The CDR3 nucleotides read TGTGCCAGCAGCGCCTCCTTACGGGACGGCGTGGGTGGCTACACCTTC. It encodes CASSASLRDGVGGYTF.

The chain uses TRBV6-6 and TRBJ1-5, with D possibly TRBD1 on 5 matching bases. This CDR3 has 15 residues. CDR1 is MNHNY and CDR2 is SVGAGI in the germline V gene (reference sequence). The V end lost 2 bases, the J end lost 3 bases, and 11 bases lay between the germline ends. The CDR3 sequence is CASSYGTASNQPQHF. The CDR3 bases are TGTGCCAGCAGTTACGGGACCGCCTCCAATCAGCCCCAGCATTTT.

This clone has more than one count but fewer than ten. The gene calls are TRBV7-2 and TRBJ1-2; the D gene is possibly TRBD1 (5 bases). Trimming shortened V by 5 bases and J by 8 bases, and 15 bases separated the two germline ends. Germline V CDR1 and CDR2: SGHTA, FQGNSA. The CDR3 is made up of 13 amino acids. CDR3 DNA: TGTGCCAGCAGCGTACGGGACGGTCGAGGCTACACCTTC. Its translation is CASSVRDGRGYTF.